This T cell receptor beta chain comes out of a study of OX40 agonist ivuxolimab in advanced cancers. Study results and limitations: Patients who responded partially at 0.1-3.0 mg/kg showed clonal expansion ranking among the lowest. Normalized expansion of T-cell clones was also low for some nonresponders.

No patient had autoimmune disease or received systemic immunosuppression. The CDR3 sequence is 14 residues long. The V gene lost 1 base and the J gene lost 2 bases, with 5 bases spanning the gap. Germline V CDR1 and CDR2: LNHDA, SQIVND (reference sequence). Sequenced by immunoSEQ multiplex PCR; TCRdb stores in-frame clones only, minus some. The sample includes around 53,000 clones, less than 85% of them seen just once. This clone was found a few times. The antigen is not known. Sequenced here: CD4+ or CD8+ T cells sorted from blood, sampled in a trial of the OX40 agonist ivuxolimab. The rearrangement joins TRBV19 to TRBJ2-2; no clear D gene. The TCR was taken from an adult with an advanced solid tumor such as melanoma, head and neck, liver or kidney cancer. CDR3 nucleotides: TGTGCCAGTAGTATAGCCAGTAACACCGGGGAGCTGTTTTTT. Protein product: CASSIASNTGELFF.